Here is one TCR beta chain with its context. This sample was included in a study of T cell changes during pregnancy in multiple sclerosis. With V trimmed by 8 bases and J by 1 base, 2 bases remained unmatched. The CDR3 extends over 13 amino acids. Germline CDR1 is SGHVS and CDR2 is FQNEAQ. Profiled with immunoSEQ multiplex PCR; TCRdb holds only in-frame clones, not every one. Among tens of thousands of clones, 75% to 95% were seen once, and the ten largest hold under 0.85%. This specimen consisted of CD4+ T cells from peripheral blood mononuclear cells, obtained before pregnancy. This receptor was taken from a female donor with multiple sclerosis, enrolled in a pregnancy study. The chain couples TRBV7-8 to TRBJ2-3; 8 bases agree with TRBD1. CDR3 loop: CASWTGRTDTQYF. CDR3 DNA: TGTGCCAGCTGGACAGGGCGCACAGATACGCAGTATTTT.